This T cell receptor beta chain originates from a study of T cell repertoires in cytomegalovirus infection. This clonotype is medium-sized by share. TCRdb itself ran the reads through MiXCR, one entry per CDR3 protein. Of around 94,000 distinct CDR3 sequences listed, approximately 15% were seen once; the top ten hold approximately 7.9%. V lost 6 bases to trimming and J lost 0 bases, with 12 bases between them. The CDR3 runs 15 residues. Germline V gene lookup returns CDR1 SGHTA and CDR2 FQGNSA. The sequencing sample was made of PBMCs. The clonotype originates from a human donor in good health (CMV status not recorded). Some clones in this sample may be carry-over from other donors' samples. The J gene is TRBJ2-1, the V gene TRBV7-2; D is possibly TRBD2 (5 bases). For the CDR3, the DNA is TGTGCCAGCAGACTACTCAGCGGCTCCTACAATGAGCAGTTCTTC. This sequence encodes CASRLLSGSYNEQFF. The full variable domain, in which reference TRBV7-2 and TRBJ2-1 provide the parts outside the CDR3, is GAGVSQSPSNKVTEKGKDVELRCDPISGHTALYWYRQSLGQGLEFLIYFQGNSAPDKSGLPSDRFSAERTGGSVSTLTIQRTQQEDSAVYLCASRLLSGSYNEQFFGPGTRLTVL.